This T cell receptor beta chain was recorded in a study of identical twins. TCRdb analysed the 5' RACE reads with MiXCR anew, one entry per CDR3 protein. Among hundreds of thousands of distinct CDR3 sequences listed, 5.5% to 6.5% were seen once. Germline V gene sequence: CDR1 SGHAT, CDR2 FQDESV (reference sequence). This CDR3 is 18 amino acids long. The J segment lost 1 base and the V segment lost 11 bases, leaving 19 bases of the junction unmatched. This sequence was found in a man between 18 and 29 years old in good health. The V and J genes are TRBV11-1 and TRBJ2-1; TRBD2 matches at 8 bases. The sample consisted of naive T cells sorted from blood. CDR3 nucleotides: TGTGCCGGCAATAGGCCAGCGGGAGAGTCTGGGTCCTACAATGAGCAGTTCTTC. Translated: CAGNRPAGESGSYNEQFF.